The sequence of this T cell receptor beta chain was determined in a study of Ad26.COV2.S vaccination and SARS-CoV-2 variants. Method: immunoSEQ multiplex PCR; TCRdb's copy keeps in-frame clones and lacks some. The top ten clones hold around 3.6% of a sample with about 420,000 clones, 85% to 90% of them seen once. As to treatment: over 15 received Ad26.COV2.S at low or high dose, single or two shots; several received placebo; per-sample allocation not given. Following the first vaccine or placebo injection, samples were taken on day 63. The trim removed 4 bases at V and 2 bases at J, leaving 10 bases unmatched. CDR1 and CDR2 from the germline V gene are SGHKS and YYEKEE (reference sequence). The CDR3 extends over 16 amino acids.

The rearrangement links TRBV5-5 to TRBJ2-5; 8 positions agree with TRBD2. The receptor was isolated from a person aged 18 to 65 who received the Ad26.COV2.S COVID-19 vaccine or a placebo. The source material was peripheral blood, sampled in a trial of Ad26.COV2.S vaccine versus placebo. CDR3 in DNA: TGTGCCAGCAGCCCTCAAGCGGGGGTCCTACAAGAGACCCAGTACTTC. Translation gives CASSPQAGVLQETQYF.